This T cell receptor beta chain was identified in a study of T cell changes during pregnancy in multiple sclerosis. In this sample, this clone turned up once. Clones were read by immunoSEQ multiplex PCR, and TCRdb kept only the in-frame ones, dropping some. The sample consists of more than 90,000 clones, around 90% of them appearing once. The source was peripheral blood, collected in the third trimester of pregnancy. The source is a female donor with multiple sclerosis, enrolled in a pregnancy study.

CDR3 amino acids: CASSSSGGTGELFF. The CDR3 bases are TGTGCCAGCTCATCGTCCGGCGGCACCGGGGAGCTGTTTTTT. The gene calls are TRBV18 and TRBJ2-2; no definite D call. CDR1 and CDR2 (germline): KGHSH, LQKENI. V was pared by 5 bases and J by 4 bases, with 11 bases between. The CDR3 is made up of 14 amino acids.